Presented here are 11 T cell receptor beta chains from one specimen sequenced in a study of T cell changes during pregnancy in multiple sclerosis. The table came from immunoSEQ multiplex PCR; TCRdb's copy has only in-frame clones and leaves some out. The table has 90,000 to 120,000 clones, about nine tenths seen once; the top ten hold around 0.8%. The sample was peripheral blood, taken in the third trimester of pregnancy. The receptors originated from a female donor in good health, enrolled as a control in a pregnancy study.

The chain employs TRBV5-4 and TRBJ2-1; D is uncertain. The CDR3 is made up of 15 amino acids. V was trimmed by 0 bases and J by 5 bases, leaving 12 bases between them. Germline V lookup: CDR1 SGHNT, CDR2 YYREEE (reference sequence). This CDR3 reads CASSLANSVHNEQFF. DNA of the CDR3: TGTGCCAGCAGCTTGGCGAACTCCGTGCACAATGAGCAGTTCTTC.

V is TRBV6-1 and J is TRBJ2-2; D is perhaps TRBD1 (6 bases). The germline V gene has CDR1 MNHNS and CDR2 SASEGT. The CDR3 runs 14 residues. V shed 6 bases and J shed 8 bases, with 16 bases lying between them. CDR3 nucleotide sequence: TGTGCCAGCAGACAGCAGGGGATAACGGGGGAGCTGTTTTTT. This gives the protein CASRQQGITGELFF.

The chain is built from TRBV19 and TRBJ1-3; D might be TRBD1 (5 bases). Germline CDR1 is LNHDA and CDR2 is SQIVND (reference sequence). V lost 6 bases to trimming and J lost 0 bases, with 15 bases between them. The CDR3 length is 16 residues. The CDR3 nucleotides read TGTGCCAGTAGGCCCGTTGGGGCCCGCTCTGGAAACACCATATATTTT. This gives the protein CASRPVGARSGNTIYF.

This clone was detected only a few times. This chain uses TRBV6-1 with TRBJ1-3, with TRBD1 matching over 7 bases. Germline CDR1 and CDR2: MNHNS and SASEGT. The junction had 4 bases not matched to a gene; V was cut back by 5 bases and J by 0 bases. CDR3 length equals 15 residues. The CDR3 DNA follows: TGTGCCAGCAGTACAGGGGCCCCCTCTGGAAACACCATATATTTT. It encodes CASSTGAPSGNTIYF.

This rearrangement joins TRBV6-5 to TRBJ1-1; tentative D call: TRBD1 (5 bases). Germline loops: CDR1 MNHEY, CDR2 SVGAGI. Trimming took off 5 bases at V and 8 bases at J, with 18 bases between the two ends. This CDR3 comprises 14 residues. CDR3 in DNA: TGTGCCAGCAGTACCAACTTGGGGGGAGGCGAAGCTTTCTTT. Its translation: CASSTNLGGGEAFF.

This chain links TRBV25-1 with TRBJ1-4; 10 nucleotides match TRBD1. Germline V gene lookup returns CDR1 MGHDK and CDR2 SYGVNS. This CDR3 has 15 amino acids. The trim removed 3 bases at V and 5 bases at J, leaving 3 bases unmatched. The CDR3 is CASSDGTGVNEKLFF. DNA for the CDR3: TGTGCCAGCAGTGATGGGACAGGGGTAAATGAAAAACTGTTTTTT.

The chain is built from TRBV30 and TRBJ1-1, with D perhaps TRBD1 (5 bases). The CDR3 spans 14 residues. V dropped 1 base and J dropped 1 base, with 10 bases sitting between them. The V gene's germline CDR1 is GTSNPN and CDR2 SVGIG (reference sequence). The DNA for the CDR3 is TGTGCCTGGAGTGGCTACAGGAGGAACACTGAAGCTTTCTTT. Amino acid sequence: CAWSGYRRNTEAFF. The whole variable domain, remainder taken from reference TRBV30 and TRBJ1-1, is SQTIHQWPATLVQPVGSPLSLECTVEGTSNPNLYWYRQAAGRGLQLLFYSVGIGQISSEVPQNLSASRPQDRQFILSSKKLLLSDSGFYLCAWSGYRRNTEAFFGQGTRLTVV.

The CDR3 DNA reads TGTGCCAGCAGTTTAGAACGGACAGGGAACTATGGCTACACCTTC. Translated: CASSLERTGNYGYTF. The gene calls are TRBV27 and TRBJ1-2, with TRBD1 matching over 8 bases. CDR3 length equals 15 residues. Germline V gene lookup returns CDR1 MNHEY and CDR2 SMNVEV (reference sequence). Trimming cost V 2 bases and J 2 bases; bases outside gene matches: 4.

This clone occurred once. The chain is built from TRBV5-4 and TRBJ2-7; perhaps TRBD2 as D (5 bases). The germline V gene has CDR1 SGHNT and CDR2 YYREEE (reference sequence). V shed 4 bases and J shed 1 base, with 9 bases lying between them. CDR3 length equals 13 residues. CDR3 protein: CASSGGASYEQYF. As DNA, the CDR3 is TGTGCCAGCAGCGGAGGAGCTTCCTACGAGCAGTACTTC.

This clone was recorded once. The chain combines TRBV5-1 with TRBJ2-1, with 8 bases matching TRBD1. Trimming took 0 bases from V and 6 from J; bases not matched to a gene: 2. CDR1 is SGHRS, CDR2 YFSETQ, per germline. The CDR3 totals 14 residues. The CDR3 DNA reads TGCGCCAGCAGCTTGGCCGGACAGGGCAATGAGCAGTTCTTC. It is translated as CASSLAGQGNEQFF.

CDR3 sequence reads: CASSLTGGIGYTF. DNA for the CDR3: TGCGCCAGCAGCCTGACAGGGGGCATTGGCTACACCTTC. V gene TRBV5-1 combines with J gene TRBJ1-2; 10 bases are shared with TRBD1. J was trimmed by 7 bases and V by 4 bases; bases with no gene match: 4. CDR3 length: 13 amino acids. Germline V gene sequence: CDR1 SGHRS, CDR2 YFSETQ.